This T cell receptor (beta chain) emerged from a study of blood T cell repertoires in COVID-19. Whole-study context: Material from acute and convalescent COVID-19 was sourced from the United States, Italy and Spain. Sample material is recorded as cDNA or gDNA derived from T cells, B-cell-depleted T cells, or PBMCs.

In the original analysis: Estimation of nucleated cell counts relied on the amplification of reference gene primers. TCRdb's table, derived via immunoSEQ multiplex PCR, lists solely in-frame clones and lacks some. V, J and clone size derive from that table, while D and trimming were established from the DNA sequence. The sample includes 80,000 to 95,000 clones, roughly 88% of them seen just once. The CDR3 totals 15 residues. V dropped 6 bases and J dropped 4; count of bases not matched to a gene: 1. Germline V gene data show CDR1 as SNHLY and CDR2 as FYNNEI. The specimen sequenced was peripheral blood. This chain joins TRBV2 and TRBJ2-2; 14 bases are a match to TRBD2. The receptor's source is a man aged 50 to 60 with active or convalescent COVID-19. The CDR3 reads CASRGLAGGTGELFF. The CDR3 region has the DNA TGTGCCAGCAGAGGACTAGCGGGGGGCACCGGGGAGCTGTTTTTT. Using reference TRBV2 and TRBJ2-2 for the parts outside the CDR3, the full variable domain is EPEVTQTPSHQVTQMGQEVILRCVPISNHLYFYWYRQILGQKVEFLVSFYNNEISEKSEIFDDQFSVERPDGSNFTLKIRSTKLEDSAMYFCASRGLAGGTGELFFGEGSRLTVL.